A single sample is the source of the 28 T cell receptor beta chains below, sequenced in a study of human T cells and chemical hapten exposure. One entry per CDR3 protein, called by TCRdb with MiXCR from the 5' RACE reads. The repertoire holds around 100,000 distinct CDR3 sequences, with more than 15% as singletons. The template was total RNA from unfractionated whole blood. Receptor source: a human donor in good health.

Only a few counts were recorded for this clonotype. J is TRBJ2-1 and V is TRBV7-9; 12 bases agree with TRBD2. Germline V gives CDR1 SEHNR, CDR2 FQNEAQ (reference sequence). The CDR3 extends over 18 amino acids. V gave up 2 bases and J gave up 9 bases; unmatched junction bases: 14. This chain's CDR3 is CASSLPRLAGVPRGEQFF. DNA of the CDR3: TGTGCCAGCAGCTTACCCCGACTAGCGGGAGTCCCCAGGGGTGAGCAGTTCTTC.

This sequence joins TRBV7-9 and TRBJ1-2; maybe TRBD1 (6 bases). The CDR3 is made up of 16 amino acids. Germline CDR1 is SEHNR and CDR2 is FQNEAQ (reference sequence). With 5 bases removed from V and 5 bases from J, the gap between germline ends came to 21 bases. CDR3 sequence: CASSPGGGKGVYGYTF. In nucleotides, the CDR3 is TGTGCCAGCAGCCCCGGCGGGGGCAAAGGGGTTTATGGCTACACCTTC.

The chain carries TRBV28 and TRBJ1-1; 8 bases match TRBD1. This CDR3 comprises 14 residues. Germline V gives CDR1 MDHEN, CDR2 SYDVKM. J gave up 4 bases and V 5 bases, and 6 bases lay outside the gene matches. The CDR3 loop reads CASSPGGAATEAFF. For the CDR3, the DNA is TGTGCCAGCAGTCCAGGGGGCGCGGCCACTGAAGCTTTCTTT.

The V gene is TRBV5-6, the J gene TRBJ2-2; the D gene is possibly TRBD2 (5 bases). The germline V and J ends were trimmed by 2 bases and 2 bases, with 16 bases remaining between them. Germline CDR1 reads SGHDT; CDR2 reads YYEEEE. The CDR3 extends over 17 amino acids. CDR3 bases: TGTGCCAGCAGCTTCCTGGAAGCGGCCATCAACACCGGGGAGCTGTTTTTT. Its protein product is CASSFLEAAINTGELFF.

This clonotype was detected a few times. This sequence joins TRBV3-1 and TRBJ2-7, with D possibly called TRBD1 or TRBD2 (5 bases each). With 4 bases removed from V and 0 bases from J, the gap between germline ends came to 19 bases. Per germline, CDR1 LGHDT and CDR2 YNNKEL (reference sequence). The CDR3 sequence is 17 residues long. The CDR3 coding sequence is TGTGCCAGCAGCCGGGGGTTCCCTAGGGGTAGCTCCTACGAGCAGTACTTC. It is translated as CASSRGFPRGSSYEQYF.

This clonotype was recorded only once. The J gene is TRBJ2-1, the V gene TRBV4-1; D is unclear. V lost 2 bases to trimming and J lost 0 bases, with 11 bases between them. The length of the CDR3 is 16 residues. CDR1 is MGHRA and CDR2 is YSYEKL in the germline V gene. CDR3 residues: CASSQPARSSYNEQFF. CDR3 coding DNA: TGCGCCAGCAGCCAACCAGCCCGAAGCTCCTACAATGAGCAGTTCTTC.

In its sample, this clonotype was seen many times. This chain connects TRBV14 to TRBJ1-4; possible D gene TRBD1, 5 bases. The CDR3 extends over 13 amino acids. Germline CDR1 reads SGHDN; CDR2 reads FVKESK. The ends were cut back, 4 bases at V and 8 bases at J, with 11 bases in the middle. The CDR3 DNA sequence: TGTGCCAGCAGCCCCGTTGGACACGAAAAACTGTTTTTT. Translating gives CASSPVGHEKLFF.

This chain links TRBV6-1 with TRBJ2-7; 7 nucleotides match TRBD1. The CDR3 covers 14 residues. Germline V CDR1 and CDR2: MNHNS, SASEGT. J gave up 6 bases and V 4 bases, and 9 bases lay outside the gene matches. CDR3 DNA sequence: TGTGCCAGCAGTGTCGAGAGGGGGCAGTTCGAGCAGTACTTC. Amino acids: CASSVERGQFEQYF.

This clonotype was counted a few times. The genes are TRBV2 and TRBJ1-3; D call uncertain. Trimming took 4 bases from V and 4 from J, leaving 5 bases between them. CDR1 and CDR2 (germline): SNHLY, FYNNEI. The CDR3 runs to 12 residues. Written as DNA, the CDR3 is TGTGCCAGCAGTGCCGGGGGAAACACCATATATTTT. Amino acids: CASSAGGNTIYF.

There are a few counts of this clonotype. CDR3 nucleotide sequence: TGCGCCAGCAGCTTGCAGGACCCTATGCGGACAGATACGCAGTATTTT. Protein: CASSLQDPMRTDTQYF. The chain employs TRBV5-1 and TRBJ2-3; D gene unclear. Germline V gene sequence: CDR1 SGHRS, CDR2 YFSETQ. This CDR3 has 16 residues. The V and J ends lost 1 base and 3 bases respectively, with 15 bases between them.

The rearrangement links TRBV28 to TRBJ2-7; D may be TRBD2 (5 bases). CDR1 is MDHEN, CDR2 SYDVKM, per germline. The CDR3 sequence is 13 residues long. Trimming cost V 3 bases and J 6 bases, with 12 bases left between them. The chain's CDR3 is CASSFLGRAEQYF. The CDR3 DNA follows: TGTGCCAGCAGTTTCCTGGGGAGAGCCGAGCAGTACTTC.

The chain carries TRBV20-1 and TRBJ1-1; weak D call: TRBD1 (6 bases). The germline V gene has CDR1 DFQATT and CDR2 SNEGSKA (reference sequence). The CDR3 runs 13 residues. Trimming stripped 3 bases from V and 5 bases from J, with 13 bases between. CDR3 amino acids: CSARFGRGTEAFF. CDR3 in DNA: TGCAGTGCTAGGTTCGGCAGGGGAACTGAAGCTTTCTTT.

The CDR3 DNA is TGTGCCAGCGGACAACAGGGAAATTTAGCCAAAAACATTCAGTACTTC. It yields the protein CASGQQGNLAKNIQYF. This chain joins TRBV28 and TRBJ2-4; tentative D call: TRBD1 (6 bases). Germline V CDR1 and CDR2: MDHEN, SYDVKM. The CDR3 extends over 16 amino acids. Trimming left V 8 bases short and J 0 bases short, with 17 bases between.

In its sample, this clonotype was seen a few times. The chain has TRBV18 and TRBJ1-3; no firm D call. The germline V gene encodes CDR1 KGHSH and CDR2 LQKENI. The V gene lost 0 bases and the J gene lost 0 bases, with 9 bases spanning the gap. The CDR3 is made up of 16 amino acids. The CDR3 loop is CASSPPDFSSGNTIYF. In nucleotides, the CDR3 is TGTGCCAGCTCACCACCGGATTTTTCCTCTGGAAACACCATATATTTT.

This chain joins TRBV18 and TRBJ2-3, with TRBD2 matching 11 bases. The V gene end was trimmed by 3 bases and the J gene end by 5 bases; junction bases not matched to a gene: 13. There are 18 residues in the CDR3. Per the germline V gene, CDR1 is KGHSH and CDR2 is LQKENI. CDR3 DNA sequence: TGTGCCAGCTCACCGTTAACTAGCGGGAGTCGCGGAAAAGATACGCAGTATTTT. Its protein product is CASSPLTSGSRGKDTQYF.

In its sample, this clonotype was seen a few times. The genes are TRBV11-2 and TRBJ2-1, with D hard to call. V was cut by 5 bases and J by 6 bases, with 5 bases left in between. Germline CDR1 reads SGHAT; CDR2 reads FQNNGV. CDR3 length equals 11 residues. In DNA form, the CDR3 reads TGTGCCAGCAGCGTAGGCAATGAGCAGTTCTTC. Encoded protein: CASSVGNEQFF.

This clonotype has ten or more counts. The chain couples TRBV14 to TRBJ2-1; tentatively, D is TRBD2 (5 bases). The V end lost 1 base, the J end lost 0 bases, and 16 bases lay between the germline ends. Germline V gene lookup returns CDR1 SGHDN and CDR2 FVKESK. The CDR3 extends over 18 amino acids. Written as DNA, the CDR3 is TGTGCCAGCAGCCAAGGATCTGGCGGGTGGAGCTCCTACAATGAGCAGTTCTTC. Residues: CASSQGSGGWSSYNEQFF.

The chain has TRBV29-1 and TRBJ2-3; D assignment may be TRBD1 or TRBD2 (5 bases each). Germline CDR1 reads SQVTM; CDR2 reads ANQGSEA. This CDR3 has 18 residues. Trimming took 3 bases from V and 4 from J, leaving 26 bases between them. CDR3 sequence: CSVEIWGMGTLGADTQYF. The CDR3 DNA is TGCAGCGTTGAGATTTGGGGAATGGGGACCTTGGGGGCAGATACGCAGTATTTT.

This clonotype was observed at least ten times. The CDR3 loop is CASSSQGLGQGIPEAFF. CDR3 sequence (DNA): TGTGCCAGCAGTTCTCAAGGCTTGGGACAGGGGATCCCTGAAGCTTTCTTT. The J gene is TRBJ1-1, the V gene TRBV27; 10 bases map to TRBD1. The CDR3 sequence is 17 residues long. The J segment lost 6 bases and the V segment lost 4 bases, leaving 14 bases of the junction unmatched. Germline loops: CDR1 MNHEY, CDR2 SMNVEV (reference sequence).

In this sample, this clonotype turned up a few times. The chain carries TRBV20-1 and TRBJ2-1; no definite D call. CDR3 length: 11 residues. The germline V gene has CDR1 DFQATT and CDR2 SNEGSKA (reference sequence). The V end was cut by 7 bases, the J end by 4 bases, with 8 bases between. CDR3 loop: CSGGMYNEQFF. DNA for the CDR3: TGCAGTGGTGGTATGTACAATGAGCAGTTCTTC.

The chain links TRBV5-1 to TRBJ2-1; maybe TRBD2 (6 bases). CDR3 length: 18 residues. V lost 4 bases to trimming and J lost 2 bases, with 22 bases between them. The V gene's germline CDR1 is SGHRS and CDR2 YFSETQ. The CDR3 spells CASSPPGLAYGAYNEQFF. CDR3 coding DNA: TGCGCCAGCAGCCCCCCAGGCCTAGCGTATGGCGCCTACAATGAGCAGTTCTTC.

The V gene is TRBV6-5, the J gene TRBJ2-5; the D gene is possibly TRBD1 (6 bases). Germline CDR1 MNHEY, CDR2 SVGAGI. The V end lost 6 bases, the J end lost 2 bases, and 16 bases lay between the germline ends. The length of the CDR3 is 15 residues. The CDR3 DNA is TGTGCCAGCAGCCGTACCGGGACATATCAAGAGACCCAGTACTTC. This translates into CASSRTGTYQETQYF.

The chain joins TRBV28 to TRBJ2-1; 11 bases line up with TRBD1. The germline gives CDR1 MDHEN, CDR2 SYDVKM. V lost 4 bases, J lost 6 bases, and 5 bases stayed unmatched. The CDR3 has 15 amino acids. CDR3 coding DNA: TGTGCCAGCAGTTCCGGGACAGGGGGGAGCAATGAGCAGTTCTTC. It encodes CASSSGTGGSNEQFF. Using reference TRBV28 and TRBJ2-1 for the parts outside the CDR3, the full variable domain is DVKVTQSSRYLVKRTGEKVFLECVQDMDHENMFWYRQDPGLGLRLIYFSYDVKMKEKGDIPEGYSVSREKKERFSLILESASTNQTSMYLCASSSGTGGSNEQFFGPGTRLTVL.

The rearrangement joins TRBV6-5 to TRBJ1-1; TRBD1 matches 7 bases. Germline V lookup: CDR1 MNHEY, CDR2 SVGAGI. J lost 5 bases, V lost 7 bases, and 13 bases had no gene match. CDR3 length: 15 residues. The CDR3 protein is CASTGSRGRRTEAFF. The CDR3 coding sequence is TGTGCCAGCACCGGCTCAAGGGGGCGCCGAACTGAAGCTTTCTTT.

This clonotype was recorded a few times. The chain uses TRBV6-4 and TRBJ2-3, with 8 bases fitting TRBD1. After removal of 6 bases from V and 7 bases from J, the junction contained 12 bases not matched to a gene. Per the germline V gene, CDR1 is MRHNA and CDR2 is SNTAGT. The CDR3 extends over 15 amino acids. CDR3: CASRNRDRPPNTQYF. CDR3 coding DNA: TGTGCCAGCAGAAACCGGGACAGGCCCCCAAATACGCAGTATTTT.

The rearrangement joins TRBV27 to TRBJ2-1; D ambiguous. V gave up 5 bases and J gave up 2 bases, with 13 bases separating them. This CDR3 comprises 15 residues. Germline-derived CDR1 and CDR2 are MNHEY and SMNVEV (reference sequence). The CDR3 DNA is TGTGCCAGCAGTACACCAAGGGTACCCTACAATGAGCAGTTCTTC. As protein: CASSTPRVPYNEQFF.

The chain has TRBV18 and TRBJ2-7, with D hard to call. Trimming shortened V by 0 bases and J by 6 bases, and 12 bases separated the two germline ends. Per germline, CDR1 KGHSH and CDR2 LQKENI. The CDR3 covers 14 residues. The CDR3 coding sequence is TGTGCCAGCTCACCACCGACTGCTGGTGGCGAGCAGTACTTC. It is translated as CASSPPTAGGEQYF.

The V call is TRBV30, the J call TRBJ1-3; D is undetermined. The germline V and J ends were trimmed by 0 bases and 4 bases, with 4 bases remaining between them. Per the germline V gene, CDR1 is GTSNPN and CDR2 is SVGIG (reference sequence). This CDR3 spans 12 amino acids. The CDR3 sequence: CAWSVSGNTIYF. CDR3 nucleotides: TGTGCCTGGAGTGTATCGGGAAACACCATATATTTT.